This TCR beta chain originates from a study of T-cell reconstitution after alpha-beta-depleted transplantation in children. On this clonotype: Germline is not matched at one junction end, which may reflect a read error.

Preparation of the TCRbeta library involved a method that used unique molecular identifiers. TCRdb independently ran MiXCR on the PCR reads; one entry per CDR3 protein. The table records about 870,000 distinct CDR3 sequences, around 17% of them present only once. The CDR3 has 12 residues. The sequence derives from a male patient aged 10 to 17 who had a stem cell transplant for acute lymphoblastic leukemia, so the T cells may come from the graft donor. The chain employs TRBV12-3 or TRBV12-4 and TRBJ2-1, with D perhaps matching TRBD1 (5 bases). Material: PBMCs, mostly from graft donor cells, obtained 360 days after TCRalphabeta/CD19-depleted stem cell transplant. CDR3: CASTSGRTSKYF. The DNA of the CDR3 is TGTGCCAGCACCTCCGGCAGGACATCGAAGTACTTC.